The following is a TCR beta chain sequence with its context. The data belong to a study of blood T cells in healthy people across ages. After removal of 1 base from V and 4 bases from J, the junction contained 5 bases not matched to a gene. The CDR3 extends over 15 amino acids. The germline CDR1 and CDR2 sequences are DFQATT and SNEGSKA (reference sequence). The draw of peripheral blood yielded about 9.4 milliliters from each donor. A second PCR of about 6 to 12 cycles used a sample-barcoded 5' primer and a J-beta primer mix. TCRdb re-analysed the 5' RACE reads in MiXCR, keeping a single row per CDR3 protein. The sample has almost 800,000 distinct CDR3 sequences, nearly 60% seen once.

This sequence joins TRBV20-1 and TRBJ2-3; 10 bases map to TRBD2. The receptor comes from a man between 25 and 39 years old in good health. Input material: blood. CDR3 amino acids: CSARVAGGLADTQYF. The CDR3 DNA follows: TGCAGTGCTAGAGTAGCGGGGGGCCTCGCAGATACGCAGTATTTT.